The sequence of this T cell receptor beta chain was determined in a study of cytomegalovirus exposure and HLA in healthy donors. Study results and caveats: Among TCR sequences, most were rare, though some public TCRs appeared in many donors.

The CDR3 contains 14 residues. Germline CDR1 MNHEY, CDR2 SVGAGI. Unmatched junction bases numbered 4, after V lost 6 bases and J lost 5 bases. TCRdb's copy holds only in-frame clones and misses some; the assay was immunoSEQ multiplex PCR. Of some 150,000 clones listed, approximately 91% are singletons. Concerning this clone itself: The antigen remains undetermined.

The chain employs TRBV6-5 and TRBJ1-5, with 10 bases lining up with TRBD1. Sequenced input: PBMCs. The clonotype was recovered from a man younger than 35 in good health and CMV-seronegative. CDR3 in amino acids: CASSPTGGHQPQHF. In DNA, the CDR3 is TGTGCCAGCAGCCCGACAGGGGGCCATCAGCCCCAGCATTTT.